This TCR beta chain was profiled in a study of blood T cells in healthy people across ages. With a J-beta primer mix and a sample-barcoded 5' primer, a second PCR ran about 7 to 11 cycles. TCRdb re-called the 5' RACE reads through MiXCR, storing one row per CDR3 protein. This sample carries about 800,000 distinct CDR3 sequences, 58% of them seen once, and the ten largest clones take 20% to 25%. This CDR3 has 14 amino acids. Germline V gene data show CDR1 as DFQATT and CDR2 as SNEGSKA (reference sequence). This clonotype turned up a few times. Compared with germline, one end of the junction differs, possibly owing to a read error.

V usage is TRBV20-1 and J usage is TRBJ2-1; D could derive from TRBD1 or TRBD2 (5 bases each). The sequence was collected from a man under 40 in good health. Sequencing was carried out using blood. The CDR3, as DNA: TGCAGTGCCAGAGGGGCTGTGAGGGACAATGAGCAGTTCTTC. This translates into CSARGAVRDNEQFF.